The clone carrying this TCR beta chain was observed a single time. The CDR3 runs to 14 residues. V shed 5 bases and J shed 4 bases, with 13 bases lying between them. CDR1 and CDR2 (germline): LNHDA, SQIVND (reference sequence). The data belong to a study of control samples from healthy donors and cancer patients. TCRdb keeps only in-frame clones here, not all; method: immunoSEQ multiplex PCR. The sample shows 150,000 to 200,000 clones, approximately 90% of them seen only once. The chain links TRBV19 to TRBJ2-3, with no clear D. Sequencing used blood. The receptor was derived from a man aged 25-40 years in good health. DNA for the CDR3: TGTGCCAGTAGTTTCGGACCACTCCCAGATACGCAGTATTTT. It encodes CASSFGPLPDTQYF.